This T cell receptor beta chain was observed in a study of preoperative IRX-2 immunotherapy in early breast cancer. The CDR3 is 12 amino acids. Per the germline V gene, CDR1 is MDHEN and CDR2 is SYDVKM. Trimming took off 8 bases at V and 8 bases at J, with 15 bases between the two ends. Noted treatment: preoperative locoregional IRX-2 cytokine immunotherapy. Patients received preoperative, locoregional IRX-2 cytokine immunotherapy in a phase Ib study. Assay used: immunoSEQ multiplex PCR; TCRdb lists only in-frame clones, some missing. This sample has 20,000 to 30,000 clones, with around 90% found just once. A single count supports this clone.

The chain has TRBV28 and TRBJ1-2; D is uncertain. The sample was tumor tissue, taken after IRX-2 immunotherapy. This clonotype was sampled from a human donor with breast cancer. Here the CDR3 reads CASEAQDRGYTF. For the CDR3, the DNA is TGTGCCAGCGAGGCCCAGGATAGGGGCTACACCTTC.